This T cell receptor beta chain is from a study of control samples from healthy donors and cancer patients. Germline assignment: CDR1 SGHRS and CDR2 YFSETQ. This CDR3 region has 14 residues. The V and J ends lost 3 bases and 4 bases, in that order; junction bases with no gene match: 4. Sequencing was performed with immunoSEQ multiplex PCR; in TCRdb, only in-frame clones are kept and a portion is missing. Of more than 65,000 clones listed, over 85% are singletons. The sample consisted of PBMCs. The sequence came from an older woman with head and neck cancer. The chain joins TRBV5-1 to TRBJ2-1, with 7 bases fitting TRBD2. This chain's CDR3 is CASSSASGYNEQFF. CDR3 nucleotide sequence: TGCGCCAGCAGCTCGGCTAGCGGATACAATGAGCAGTTCTTC. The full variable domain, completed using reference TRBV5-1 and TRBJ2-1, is KAGVTQTPRYLIKTRGQQVTLSCSPISGHRSVSWYQQTPGQGLQFLFEYFSETQRNKGNFPGRFSGRQFSNSRSEMNVSTLELGDSALYLCASSSASGYNEQFFGPGTRLTVL.